The next 9 T cell receptor beta chains were all read from a single sample in a study of cytomegalovirus exposure and HLA in healthy donors. A multiplex PCR was run with 60 Vbeta primers and 13 Jbeta primers. Profiling relied on immunoSEQ multiplex PCR, and the TCRdb table lists in-frame clones only, not all of them. The sample shows approximately 70,000 clones, roughly 68% of them seen only once. The source material was PBMCs. These receptors were collected from a woman aged 55-69 years in good health and CMV-seropositive.

The genes are TRBV30 and TRBJ1-4; D not resolved. V was pared by 2 bases and J by 4 bases, with 5 bases between. The CDR3 has 12 amino acids. CDR1 and CDR2 from the germline V gene are GTSNPN and SVGIG (reference sequence). The CDR3 sequence: CAWSWSNEKLFF. As DNA, the CDR3 is TGTGCCTGGAGTTGGAGTAATGAAAAACTGTTTTTT.

The chain combines TRBV27 with TRBJ2-5, with 7 bases aligning to TRBD1. The V and J ends lost 3 bases and 4 bases, in that order; junction bases with no gene match: 2. The CDR3 length is 13 residues. CDR1 and CDR2 (germline): MNHEY, SMNVEV (reference sequence). Written as DNA, the CDR3 is TGTGCCAGCAGTTTGACAGGGCTAGAGACCCAGTACTTC. Translation: CASSLTGLETQYF.

The chain links TRBV2 to TRBJ2-3, with 13 bases fitting TRBD2. With 4 bases clipped from V and 5 bases from J, the junction kept 0 bases outside the gene matches. This CDR3 region has 14 residues. Germline values: CDR1 SNHLY, CDR2 FYNNEI. Here the CDR3 reads CASSGLAGGDTQYF. CDR3 bases: TGTGCCAGCAGTGGACTAGCGGGGGGAGATACGCAGTATTTT.

The chain combines TRBV19 with TRBJ2-1; the D gene is possibly TRBD1 (6 bases). The V gene lost 7 bases and the J gene lost 9 bases, with 19 bases spanning the gap. The germline CDR1 and CDR2 sequences are LNHDA and SQIVND (reference sequence). This CDR3 has 14 residues. CDR3 residues: CASKRFEGDGEQFF. DNA of the CDR3: TGTGCCAGTAAGAGGTTTGAGGGGGACGGTGAGCAGTTCTTC.

This rearrangement joins TRBV5-1 to TRBJ2-7, with TRBD2 as a possible D gene (7 bases). Trimming took off 4 bases at V and 3 bases at J, with 20 bases between the two ends. The CDR3 runs to 16 residues. CDR1 is SGHRS, CDR2 YFSETQ, per germline. The CDR3 bases are TGCGCCAGCAGCCCCGGGTCGGGGGGCCGGATCTACGAGCAGTACTTC. This translates into CASSPGSGGRIYEQYF.

This chain joins TRBV6-5 and TRBJ2-1; 10 bases line up with TRBD2. With 6 bases clipped from V and 10 bases from J, the junction kept 12 bases outside the gene matches. From germline, CDR1 is MNHEY and CDR2 SVGAGI. This CDR3 spans 15 amino acids. The CDR3 protein is CASSRSGGEIGEQFF. In nucleotides, the CDR3 is TGTGCCAGCAGCCGGAGCGGGGGGGAAATCGGGGAGCAGTTCTTC.

To note about this clone: The final CDR3 position lacks the conserved phenylalanine or tryptophan, pointing to a likely read error. It is unclear where the CDR3 begins or ends on the DNA, so no DNA is shown, and the CDR3 is as TCRdb lists it. The genes are TRBV5-6 and TRBJ1-2; TRBD1, the table's D call, was not compared with the DNA. The CDR3 comprises 12 residues, both ends counted. CDR1 and CDR2 from the germline V gene are SGHDT and YYEEEE. The CDR3 reads CASSLTGKGYTV.

V gene TRBV2 combines with J gene TRBJ1-1; D not resolved. Deletions cut 6 bases from V and 1 base from J, with 9 bases between. From germline, CDR1 is SNHLY and CDR2 FYNNEI. The CDR3 is made up of 13 amino acids. CDR3: CASREGENTEAFF. As DNA, the CDR3 is TGTGCCAGCAGAGAGGGTGAGAACACTGAAGCTTTCTTT.

This rearrangement joins TRBV29-1 to TRBJ2-1; possibly TRBD1 for D (5 bases). Germline CDR1 reads SQVTM; CDR2 reads ANQGSEA. The CDR3 is made up of 12 amino acids. V lost 7 bases, J lost 3 bases, and 10 bases lay in between. The CDR3 is CSARGVYNEQFF. For the CDR3, the DNA is TGCAGCGCAAGGGGTGTCTACAATGAGCAGTTCTTC.